These 19 T cell receptor beta chains were sequenced from one sample in a study of blood T cell repertoires in COVID-19. Clones were read by immunoSEQ multiplex PCR, and TCRdb kept only the in-frame ones, dropping some. Of some 33,000 clones listed, approximately 91% are singletons. Sequencing was done on a sample of peripheral blood. The receptors stem from a human donor in a cohort sampled during active COVID-19.

The V call is TRBV12-3 or TRBV12-4, the J call TRBJ1-5, with D hard to call. V was shortened by 1 base and J by 11 bases, with 12 bases between the two germline ends. The CDR3 sequence is 13 residues long. CDR3 in amino acids: CASSLGGSRAQHF. CDR3 coding DNA: TGTGCCAGCAGTTTAGGGGGTTCGAGGGCCCAGCATTTT.

This chain connects TRBV3-1 (or the pseudogene TRBV3-2) to TRBJ2-5; D gene uncertain. The CDR3 contains 13 residues. V was clipped by 4 bases and J by 1 base, with 7 bases between them. Germline CDR1 and CDR2: LGHDT and YNNKEL (reference sequence). CDR3 loop: CASSRTGQETQYF. In DNA, the CDR3 is TGTGCCAGCAGCCGCACGGGCCAAGAGACCCAGTACTTC.

This clone was detected once. This sequence joins TRBV30 and TRBJ1-4; TRBD1 might be the D (5 bases). V shed 2 bases and J shed 7 bases, with 17 bases lying between them. Germline-derived CDR1 and CDR2 are GTSNPN and SVGIG (reference sequence). The CDR3 is made up of 15 amino acids. The CDR3 DNA follows: TGTGCCTGGAGTCTTGTCGGCCAGGGTTCTGAAAAACTGTTTTTT. Its protein product is CAWSLVGQGSEKLFF.

The genes are TRBV27 and TRBJ2-7; D might be TRBD2 (5 bases). The V gene's germline CDR1 is MNHEY and CDR2 SMNVEV (reference sequence). This CDR3 spans 13 amino acids. V gave up 6 bases and J gave up 4 bases, with 13 bases separating them. CDR3 nucleotides: TGTGCCAGCAGGTTCTCTACGGGGTACGAGCAGTACGTC. It specifies CASRFSTGYEQYV.

V usage is TRBV7-2 and J usage is TRBJ1-5; D is unresolved. The germline gives CDR1 SGHTA, CDR2 FQGNSA. V was shortened by 1 base and J by 8 bases, with 6 bases between the two germline ends. The CDR3 has 12 amino acids. The CDR3 protein is CASSLDSEPQHF. The CDR3 region has the DNA TGTGCCAGCAGCTTAGACAGTGAGCCCCAGCATTTT.

This clone was counted a single time. The rearrangement uses TRBV7-9 and TRBJ1-2, with 10 bases aligning to TRBD1. CDR1 is SEHNR and CDR2 is FQNEAQ in the germline V gene (reference sequence). V gave up 3 bases and J gave up 3 bases; unmatched junction bases: 16. The CDR3 spans 19 residues. CDR3 DNA: TGTGCCAGCAGCTTCTCCCCGGGACAGGGGCTCGCGGGGTACTATGGCTACACCTTC. Amino acid sequence: CASSFSPGQGLAGYYGYTF.

DNA of the CDR3: TGTGCCAGTATTCCGACAGGAGTTAACTATGGCTACACCTTC. It encodes CASIPTGVNYGYTF. The V and J genes are TRBV19 and TRBJ1-2; TRBD1 might be the D (6 bases). The CDR3 has 14 amino acids. Deletions cut 7 bases from V and 1 base from J, with 13 bases between. Germline V gives CDR1 LNHDA, CDR2 SQIVND (reference sequence).

This chain joins TRBV6-2 or TRBV6-3 and TRBJ2-3; 7 positions match TRBD2. The germline gives CDR1 MNHEY, CDR2 SVGEGT. The junction had 12 bases not matched to a gene; V was cut back by 5 bases and J by 13 bases. The CDR3 totals 13 residues. The CDR3 DNA reads TGTGCCAGCAGTACACCATGGCTAGCGGTTGAGTATTTT. Its protein is CASSTPWLAVEYF.

This sequence joins TRBV6-1 and TRBJ2-3; 9 bases map to TRBD2. The CDR3 sequence is 18 residues long. The V gene's germline CDR1 is MNHNS and CDR2 SASEGT. The V gene end was trimmed by 1 base and the J gene end by 0 bases; junction bases not matched to a gene: 8. This CDR3 is CASSEVAGGTPSTDTQYF. The CDR3 DNA sequence: TGTGCCAGCAGTGAAGTTGCGGGGGGGACACCCAGCACAGATACGCAGTATTTT.

The chain has TRBV30 and TRBJ2-2, with TRBD1 as a possible D gene (6 bases). The V end lost 4 bases, the J end lost 0 bases, and 9 bases lay between the germline ends. The CDR3 is 14 residues long. In germline, CDR1 is GTSNPN, CDR2 SVGIG (reference sequence). The CDR3 spells CAWTAGANTGELFF. For the CDR3, the DNA is TGTGCCTGGACTGCAGGGGCGAACACCGGGGAGCTGTTTTTT.

Only one count was recorded for this clone. The CDR3 here is CARGTGGTDTQYF. CDR3 nucleotides: TGTGCCAGGGGGACAGGGGGCACAGATACGCAGTATTTT. This chain links TRBV2 with TRBJ2-3, with 10 bases fitting TRBD1. The CDR3 sequence is 13 residues long. Germline values: CDR1 SNHLY, CDR2 FYNNEI. V shed 9 bases and J 1 base; nucleotides not matched to a gene: 1.

As for this clone: Germline is not matched at one junction end, which may reflect a read error. This chain joins TRBV4-1 and TRBJ1-2; 8 positions agree with TRBD1. There are 15 residues in the CDR3. Germline CDR1 is MGHRA and CDR2 is YSYEKL. The CDR3: CASRQADRGFYGYTF. Written as DNA, the CDR3 is TGCGCCAGCAGGCAAGCCGACAGGGGATTCTATGGCTACACCTTC.

The CDR3, as DNA: TGTGCCAGTAGTATCGGGACAGGGGGCGTAAGGAACACTGAAGCTTTCTTT. Translating it yields CASSIGTGGVRNTEAFF. The chain has TRBV19 and TRBJ1-1; 12 bases are shared with TRBD1. This CDR3 contains 17 residues. Germline V gene lookup returns CDR1 LNHDA and CDR2 SQIVND (reference sequence). V shed 3 bases and J 1 base; nucleotides not matched to a gene: 6. The complete variable domain, with remaining parts taken from reference TRBV19 and TRBJ1-1, reads DGGITQSPKYLFRKEGQNVTLSCEQNLNHDAMYWYRQDPGQGLRLIYYSQIVNDFQKGDIAEGYSVSREKKESFPLTVTSAQKNPTAFYLCASSIGTGGVRNTEAFFGQGTRLTVV.

The rearrangement joins TRBV6-5 to TRBJ1-2, with 8 bases fitting TRBD1. Germline lookup yields CDR1 MNHEY and CDR2 SVGAGI. The CDR3 totals 14 residues. V lost 6 bases, J lost 4 bases, and 7 bases stayed unmatched. As DNA, the CDR3 is TGTGCCAGCAGCAGCAGGGGGCTCGGCTATGGCTACACCTTC. Its protein is CASSSRGLGYGYTF.

V gene TRBV5-1 combines with J gene TRBJ2-1, with D uncertain. This CDR3 is 18 amino acids long. Deletions cut 0 bases from V and 0 bases from J, with 16 bases between. Germline CDR1 reads SGHRS; CDR2 reads YFSETQ. CDR3 sequence: CASSLDGLGLSSYNEQFF. The CDR3 region has the DNA TGCGCCAGCAGCTTGGATGGTTTGGGCCTTAGCTCCTACAATGAGCAGTTCTTC.

This chain links TRBV6-1 with TRBJ2-7; no clear D. There are 14 residues in the CDR3. Germline assignment: CDR1 MNHNS and CDR2 SASEGT. The V end lost 3 bases, the J end lost 2 bases, and 11 bases lay between the germline ends. The CDR3 coding sequence is TGTGCCAGCAGTGAGCCAGGCTCCCCCTACGAGCAGTACGTC. This gives the protein CASSEPGSPYEQYV.

The rearrangement links TRBV27 to TRBJ2-1, with 12 bases fitting TRBD2. This CDR3 comprises 17 residues. Trimming removed 5 bases from V and 8 bases from J; junction bases left unmatched: 13. Per the germline V gene, CDR1 is MNHEY and CDR2 is SMNVEV (reference sequence). Written as DNA, the CDR3 is TGTGCCAGCAGTCCTACTAGCGGGGGGTCCCTTCTTGATGAGCAGTTCTTC. It translates to CASSPTSGGSLLDEQFF.

The J gene is TRBJ2-3, the V gene TRBV19; tentatively, D is TRBD2 (7 bases). This CDR3 comprises 15 residues. V dropped 5 bases and J dropped 8 bases, with 20 bases sitting between them. The V gene's germline CDR1 is LNHDA and CDR2 SQIVND (reference sequence). CDR3 protein: CASSPSGGAGVTQYF. CDR3 nucleotide sequence: TGTGCCAGTAGTCCCAGTGGGGGGGCAGGAGTTACGCAGTATTTT.

This chain uses TRBV4-3 with TRBJ2-5; 8 bases align to TRBD2. Germline assignment: CDR1 LGHNA and CDR2 YSLEER. This CDR3 has 16 amino acids. With 0 bases clipped from V and 5 bases from J, the junction kept 8 bases outside the gene matches. CDR3 nucleotide sequence: TGCGCCAGCAGCCAAGATTGGTCGGGGGGGAGGGAGACCCAGTACTTC. Residues: CASSQDWSGGRETQYF.